The entry below gives a single TCR beta chain sequence along with its context. Germline values: CDR1 LNHDA, CDR2 SQIVND (reference sequence). Trimming took 9 bases from V and 7 from J, leaving 10 bases between them. The CDR3 extends over 11 amino acids. The source of the sample is a study of blood T cell repertoires in COVID-19. About the study: T cells, B-cell-depleted T cells, or PBMCs supplied cDNA or gDNA.

In the original analysis: Amplification of reference gene primers provided the estimated nucleated cell counts. Method: immunoSEQ multiplex PCR; TCRdb's copy keeps in-frame clones and lacks some. V, J and clone size are taken as reported in that table, and D and trimming were inferred from the DNA itself. The table has 130,000 to 150,000 clones, 70% to 85% seen once. This chain links TRBV19 with TRBJ2-1; D may be TRBD2 (6 bases). The sample was peripheral blood. This TCR came from a human donor in a cohort sampled during active COVID-19. This chain's CDR3 is CASTGENEQFF. The CDR3 bases are TGTGCCAGCACGGGGGAGAATGAGCAGTTCTTC.